The 18 T cell receptor beta chains below were found in one sample sequenced in a study of blood T cells in healthy people across ages (dated by TCRdb to the mid-2010s). The library was produced with 5' RACE. Instrument on record: Illumina HiSeq 2500. The second PCR ran for roughly 7 to 12 cycles and used a J-beta primer mix along with a sample-barcoded 5' primer. The public reads were run again by TCRdb, first through fastp at Q25 and then through MiXCR, and only productive beta chains were kept. Rows with a matching CDR3 protein are joined into one entry that keeps the most common DNA and genes. In this sample the table shows about 1.1 million distinct CDR3 sequences, 35% to 40% of which occur a single time. Around 13% of the sample comes from the top ten. What was sequenced was blood. The receptors here all came from a man between 18 and 29 years old in good health.

The sample holds a few counts of this clonotype. V usage is TRBV7-6 and J usage is TRBJ2-5; 9 bases line up with TRBD1. Near its end, the DNA agrees better with TRBJ2-7, so the J call may be wrong. The V gene's germline CDR1 is SGHVS and CDR2 FNYEAQ. The CDR3 contains 16 residues. The CDR3 sequence: CASSLPVGTGTYEQYF. In DNA, the CDR3 is TGTGCCAGCAGCTTACCCGTTGGGACAGGGACCTACGAGCAGTACTTC.

V gene TRBV5-1 combines with J gene TRBJ1-2; D uncertain. The ends were cut back, 4 bases at V and 4 bases at J, with 11 bases in the middle. This CDR3 is 13 amino acids long. Germline V gene sequence: CDR1 SGHRS, CDR2 YFSETQ. The CDR3 protein is CASSPDITYGYTF. The CDR3 region has the DNA TGCGCCAGCAGCCCTGACATAACCTATGGCTACACCTTC.

This chain uses TRBV6-6 with TRBJ2-2; D not resolved. The ends were cut back, 4 bases at V and 8 bases at J, with 8 bases in the middle. The length of the CDR3 is 12 residues. Germline values: CDR1 MNHNY, CDR2 SVGAGI (reference sequence). CDR3 coding DNA: TGTGCCAGCAGTTTCGATGGAGGGGAGCTGTTTTTT. Translated, it gives CASSFDGGELFF.

The chain links TRBV19 to TRBJ2-6; weak D call: TRBD1 (6 bases). Germline CDR1 LNHDA, CDR2 SQIVND (reference sequence). V lost 2 bases and J 0 bases, leaving 14 bases between the germline ends. The CDR3 loop spans 18 amino acids. The CDR3 DNA sequence: TGTGCCAGTAGTATAATGAGGGGCAGGGGCTCTGGGGCCAACGTCCTGACTTTC. This encodes CASSIMRGRGSGANVLTF.

The chain carries TRBV20-1 and TRBJ2-1, with 7 bases aligning to TRBD2. Germline-derived CDR1 and CDR2 are DFQATT and SNEGSKA (reference sequence). The CDR3 totals 15 residues. V lost 2 bases to trimming and J lost 3 bases; unmatched junction nucleotides: 7. CDR3 in DNA: TGCAGTGCTAGAAATTCCCAGCGGGACTACAATGAGCAGTTCTTC. Its translation: CSARNSQRDYNEQFF.

The gene calls are TRBV7-2 and TRBJ1-4; D call uncertain. V was clipped by 1 base and J by 3 bases, with 15 bases between them. Germline V lookup: CDR1 SGHTA, CDR2 FQGNSA. This CDR3 comprises 17 residues. CDR3: CASSLVRRSYSNEKLFF. The DNA for the CDR3 is TGTGCCAGCAGCTTAGTGCGGAGATCATACTCTAATGAAAAACTGTTTTTT.

This clonotype was detected a few times. This chain uses TRBV4-2 with TRBJ1-2; possible D gene TRBD1, 6 bases. V shed 5 bases and J shed 6 bases, with 13 bases lying between them. Germline loops: CDR1 LGHNA, CDR2 YNFKEQ. The CDR3 is 13 residues long. The CDR3 region has the DNA TGTGCCAGCAGCATAAGTAGGGGGGATGGCTACACCTTC. Translated, it gives CASSISRGDGYTF.

The chain recombines TRBV5-1 with TRBJ1-4; 7 positions match TRBD1. The CDR3 has 14 amino acids. CDR1 and CDR2 (germline): SGHRS, YFSETQ. Losses at the gene ends were 3 bases for V and 7 bases for J; bases not matched to a gene: 6. CDR3 nucleotide sequence: TGCGCCAGCAGCTCCGGGACAGCGTTTGAAAAACTGTTTTTT. It specifies CASSSGTAFEKLFF.

This clonotype was seen at least ten times. The chain is built from TRBV6-5 and TRBJ2-2; D gene unclear. V gave up 0 bases and J gave up 0 bases, with 5 bases separating them. The CDR3 length is 15 residues. CDR1 and CDR2 from the germline V gene are MNHEY and SVGAGI. CDR3 DNA sequence: TGTGCCAGCAGTTACTCGGGTCCGAACACCGGGGAGCTGTTTTTT. Translation gives CASSYSGPNTGELFF.

V and J are TRBV9 and TRBJ2-3; D possibly corresponds to TRBD2 (6 bases). V was cut by 0 bases and J by 0 bases, with 17 bases left in between. The CDR3 totals 18 residues. CDR1 SGDLS and CDR2 YYNGEE come from the germline V gene. In DNA, the CDR3 is TGTGCCAGCAGCGTAGCTCCTGGAGGGGCCTCTAGCACAGATACGCAGTATTTT. Its translation: CASSVAPGGASSTDTQYF.

The chain joins TRBV6-2 or TRBV6-3 to TRBJ2-3; D remains ambiguous. V lost 10 bases and J 4 bases, leaving 21 bases between the germline ends. This CDR3 is 15 amino acids long. The germline V gene encodes CDR1 MNHEY and CDR2 SVGEGT. CDR3 sequence reads: CATGQQSGLADTQYF. The CDR3 nucleotides read TGTGCCACCGGCCAGCAATCCGGGTTGGCAGATACGCAGTATTTT.

This clonotype was seen many times. The J gene is TRBJ1-2, the V gene TRBV7-2; D is unresolved. Germline CDR1 is SGHTA and CDR2 is FQGNSA. Trimming cost V 3 bases and J 6 bases, with 5 bases left between them. The CDR3 runs 11 residues. CDR3 residues: CASSFRNGYTF. DNA for the CDR3: TGTGCCAGCAGCTTCCGAAATGGCTACACCTTC.

This clonotype was observed many times. The V gene is TRBV28, the J gene TRBJ2-1, with D possibly being TRBD2 (5 bases). Germline V gene lookup returns CDR1 MDHEN and CDR2 SYDVKM. Trimming removed 2 bases at V and 2 bases at J, with 7 bases between. CDR3 length: 14 residues. CDR3 sequence reads: CASSLPGAYNEQFF. As DNA, the CDR3 is TGTGCCAGCAGTTTACCCGGGGCCTACAATGAGCAGTTCTTC. The full variable domain, its missing parts supplied by reference TRBV28 and TRBJ2-1, is DVKVTQSSRYLVKRTGEKVFLECVQDMDHENMFWYRQDPGLGLRLIYFSYDVKMKEKGDIPEGYSVSREKKERFSLILESASTNQTSMYLCASSLPGAYNEQFFGPGTRLTVL.

This clonotype was seen a handful of times. The V call is TRBV29-1, the J call TRBJ2-4; D uncertain. The better agreement between TRBJ2-5 and the DNA end casts doubt on the J call. CDR1 SQVTM and CDR2 ANQGSEA come from the germline V gene. This CDR3 is 13 amino acids long. The CDR3 nucleotides are TGCAGCGTTGAAGATCAGGTTACGGAGACCCAGTACTTC. Translation gives CSVEDQVTETQYF.

The rearrangement joins TRBV29-1 to TRBJ1-1; 7 bases are shared with TRBD1. Trimming cost V 7 bases and J 7 bases; bases outside gene matches: 9. CDR3 length: 12 amino acids. Germline V gene data show CDR1 as SQVTM and CDR2 as ANQGSEA. For the CDR3, the DNA is TGCAGCGAGGAGGACAGGAGGGGTGAAGCTTTCTTT. Residues: CSEEDRRGEAFF.

The chain recombines TRBV29-1 with TRBJ1-2; 7 bases are a match to TRBD1. CDR3 length: 14 amino acids. The ends lost 3 bases at V and 3 bases at J; junction bases unmatched: 7. Looked up from germline, CDR1 is SQVTM and CDR2 is ANQGSEA. The CDR3 DNA reads TGCAGCGTTGACCCCCGGGACAGTGACTATGGCTACACCTTC. Its translation: CSVDPRDSDYGYTF. The full variable domain, with the rest looked up from reference TRBV29-1 and TRBJ1-2, is SAVISQKPSRDICQRGTSLTIQCQVDSQVTMMFWYRQQPGQSLTLIATANQGSEATYESGFVIDKFPISRPNLTFSTLTVSNMSPEDSSIYLCSVDPRDSDYGYTFGSGTRLTVV.

The chain uses TRBV20-1 and TRBJ2-1; 8 bases line up with TRBD1. The V segment lost 4 bases and the J segment 8 bases; nucleotides outside the gene matches: 7. Germline loops: CDR1 DFQATT, CDR2 SNEGSKA (reference sequence). This CDR3 region has 13 residues. The CDR3 loop is CSAKRTGKDEQFF. DNA of the CDR3: TGCAGTGCTAAACGGACAGGGAAGGATGAGCAGTTCTTC.

Regarding this clonotype: One end of the junction varies from germline; a read error may be responsible. The V and J genes are TRBV7-2 and TRBJ2-7, with TRBD1 as a possible D gene (6 bases). The CDR3 is 11 residues long. Per germline, CDR1 SGHTA and CDR2 FQGNSA. This CDR3 is CAGSGDRNQYF. In DNA form, the CDR3 reads TGTGCCGGCAGCGGCGACAGGAACCAGTACTTC.